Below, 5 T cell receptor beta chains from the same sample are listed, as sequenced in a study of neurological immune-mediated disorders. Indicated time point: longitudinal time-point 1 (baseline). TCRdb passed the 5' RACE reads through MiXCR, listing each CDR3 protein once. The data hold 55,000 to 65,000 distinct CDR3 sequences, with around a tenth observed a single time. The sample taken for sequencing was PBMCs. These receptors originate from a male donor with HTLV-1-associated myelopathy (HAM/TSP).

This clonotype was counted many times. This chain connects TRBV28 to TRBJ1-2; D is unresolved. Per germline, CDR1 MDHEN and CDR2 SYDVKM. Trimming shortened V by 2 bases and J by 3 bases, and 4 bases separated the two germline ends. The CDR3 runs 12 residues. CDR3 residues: CASSLIDYGYTF. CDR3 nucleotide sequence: TGTGCCAGCAGTTTAATCGACTATGGCTACACCTTC.

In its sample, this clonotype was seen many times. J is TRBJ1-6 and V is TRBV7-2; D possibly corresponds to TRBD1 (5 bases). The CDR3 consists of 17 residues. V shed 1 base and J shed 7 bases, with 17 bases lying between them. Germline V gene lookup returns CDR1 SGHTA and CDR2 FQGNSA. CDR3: CASSLVGTQPGNSPLHF. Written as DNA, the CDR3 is TGTGCCAGCAGCTTAGTAGGGACCCAACCGGGGAATTCACCCCTCCACTTT.

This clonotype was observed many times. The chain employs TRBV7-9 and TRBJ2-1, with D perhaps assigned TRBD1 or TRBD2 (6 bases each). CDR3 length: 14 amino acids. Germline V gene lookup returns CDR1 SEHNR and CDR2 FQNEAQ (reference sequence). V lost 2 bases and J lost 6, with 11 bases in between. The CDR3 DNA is TGTGCCAGCAGCTTAACCGAGGGGGGCAATGAGCAGTTCTTC. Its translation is CASSLTEGGNEQFF.

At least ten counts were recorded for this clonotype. CDR3 sequence (DNA): TGCGCCAGCATATCCGGTAGCGGGGGGAACCAAGAGACCCAGTACTTC. It translates to CASISGSGGNQETQYF. This rearrangement joins TRBV5-1 to TRBJ2-5; 10 bases are a match to TRBD2. This CDR3 has 16 amino acids. J was trimmed by 0 bases and V by 6 bases; bases with no gene match: 8. From germline, CDR1 is SGHRS and CDR2 YFSETQ.

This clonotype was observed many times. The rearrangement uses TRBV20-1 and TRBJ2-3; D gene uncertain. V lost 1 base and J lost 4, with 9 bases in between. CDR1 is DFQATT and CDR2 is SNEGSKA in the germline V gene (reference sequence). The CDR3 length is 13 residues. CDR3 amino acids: CSARVSVADTQYF. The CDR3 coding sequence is TGCAGTGCTAGAGTTAGTGTGGCAGATACGCAGTATTTT.